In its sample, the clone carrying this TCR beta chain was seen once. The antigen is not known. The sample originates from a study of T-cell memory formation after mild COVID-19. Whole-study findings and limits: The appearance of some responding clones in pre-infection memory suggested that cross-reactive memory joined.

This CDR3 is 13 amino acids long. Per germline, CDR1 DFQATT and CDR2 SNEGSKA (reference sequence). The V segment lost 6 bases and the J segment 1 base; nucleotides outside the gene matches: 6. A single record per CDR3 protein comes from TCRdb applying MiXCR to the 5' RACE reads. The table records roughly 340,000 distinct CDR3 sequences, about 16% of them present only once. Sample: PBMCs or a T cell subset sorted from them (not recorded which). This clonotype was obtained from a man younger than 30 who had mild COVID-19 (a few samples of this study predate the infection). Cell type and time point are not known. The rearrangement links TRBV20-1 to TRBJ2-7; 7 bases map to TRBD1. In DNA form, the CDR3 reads TGCAGTGCCCCGGACAGGACATCCTACGAGCAGTACGTC. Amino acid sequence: CSAPDRTSYEQYV.